Listed below are T cell receptor beta chains from one sample, sequenced in a study of shared clonotypes between healthy human individuals. TCRdb's copy holds only in-frame clones and misses some; the assay was immunoSEQ multiplex PCR. The profile shows roughly 2 million clones, approximately 94% of them singletons. Sequenced sample: naive CD4+ T cells sorted from blood. These receptors were taken from a man in his late teens or twenties in good health. Each CDR3 is given with its conserved first and last residue. A D gene is named only where the DNA matches it firmly. Clone sizes are given selectively: once, few, many, or a class where the clone is expanded.

size	D	J	V	CDR3	DNA
-	-	TRBJ1-4	TRBV28	CASSGTLGGVNEKLFF	TGTGCCAGCAGTGGGACTTTGGGGGGAGTGAATGAAAAACTGTTTTTT
-	-	TRBJ2-4	TRBV5-4	CASSFRRQVGKNIQYF	TGTGCCAGCAGCTTCCGAAGACAGGTTGGCAAAAACATTCAGTACTTC
few	-	TRBJ2-3	TRBV15	CATSRDVSTDTQYF	TGTGCCACCAGCAGAGATGTCAGCACAGATACGCAGTATTTT
-	-	TRBJ2-7	TRBV5-1	CASRRVGVVGEQYF	TGCGCCAGCCGCAGGGTAGGGGTGGTGGGCGAGCAGTACTTC
-	-	TRBJ1-4	TRBV5-1	CASSREGHATNEKLFF	TGCGCCAGCAGCCGAGAGGGACACGCAACTAATGAAAAACTGTTTTTT
-	TRBD2	TRBJ2-4	TRBV4-1	CASSQTTSGVAKNIQYF	TGCGCCAGCAGCCAAACTACTAGCGGTGTAGCCAAAAACATTCAGTACTTC
-	TRBD1	TRBJ1-1	TRBV10-3	CAINPGGGLNTEAFF	TGTGCCATCAACCCTGGAGGGGGCCTTAACACTGAAGCTTTCTTT
-	-	TRBJ1-2	TRBV18	CASSHSRDPAYGYTF	TGTGCCAGCTCACACAGCCGGGACCCCGCCTATGGCTACACCTTC
-	-	TRBJ2-6	TRBV5-8	CASSVQGFSGANVLTF	TGTGCCAGCAGCGTCCAGGGTTTCAGTGGGGCCAACGTCCTGACTTTC
-	-	TRBJ2-3	TRBV2	CASSRSTDTQYF	TGTGCCAGTAGTCGTAGCACAGATACGCAGTATTTT
-	-	TRBJ2-7	TRBV4-3	CASSQETTGTTYEQYF	TGCGCCAGCAGCCAAGAGACCACCGGGACGACTTATGAGCAGTACTTC
-	-	TRBJ1-4	TRBV2	CASSDTYVNEKLFF	TGTGCCAGCAGTGATACCTACGTTAATGAAAAACTGTTTTTT
once	-	TRBJ1-6	TRBV5-5	CASSLLTGNNSPLHF	TGTGCCAGCAGCCTACTCACAGGGAACAATTCACCCCTCCACTTT
-	TRBD1	TRBJ1-1	TRBV6-6	CASSPWTGSTEAFF	TGTGCCAGCAGCCCTTGGACAGGGAGCACTGAAGCTTTCTTT
-	TRBD2	TRBJ2-7	TRBV6-5	CATRGGVEQYF	TGTGCCACCCGGGGAGGGGTCGAGCAGTACTTC
-	-	TRBJ2-1	TRBV12-2	CASRHHRLSSYNEQFF	TGTGCAAGTCGCCACCACCGGCTCAGCTCCTACAATGAGCAGTTCTTC
-	TRBD1	TRBJ2-5	TRBV7-2	CASSLYRGSKETQYF	TGTGCCAGCAGCTTGTACAGGGGTTCGAAGGAGACCCAGTACTTC
-	-	TRBJ2-1	TRBV7-9	CAIEGGTPFSYNEQFF	TGTGCCATCGAAGGTGGGACTCCCTTTTCCTACAATGAGCAGTTCTTC
-	-	TRBJ1-5	TRBV28	CASRSGRGPQHF	TGTGCCAGCAGGTCGGGCCGAGGGCCCCAGCATTTT
-	-	TRBJ2-1	TRBV18	CASSPRGLNEQFF	TGTGCCAGCTCACCTAGGGGTTTGAATGAGCAGTTCTTC
-	-	TRBJ1-2	TRBV6-5	CASGRGDGYTF	TGTGCCAGTGGAAGGGGAGATGGCTACACCTTC
-	TRBD2	TRBJ2-7	TRBV5-1	CASSTKTSGRSYEQYF	TGCGCCAGCAGCACAAAAACTAGCGGTCGCTCCTACGAGCAGTACTTC
-	-	TRBJ1-1	TRBV7-8	CASSLGQTRSNTEAFF	TGTGCCAGCAGCTTAGGACAGACGCGATCCAACACTGAAGCTTTCTTT
-	TRBD1	TRBJ2-2	TRBV18	CASSPSGGQEVTGELFF	TGTGCCAGCTCACCGTCAGGCGGACAGGAAGTCACCGGGGAGCTGTTTTTT
once	-	TRBJ2-1	TRBV7-9	CASSKILYEQFF	TGTGCCAGCAGCAAGATTTTATATGAGCAGTTCTTC
-	-	TRBJ2-7	TRBV10-3	CANAPGQISPYEQYF	TGTGCCAACGCTCCCGGACAGATTTCCCCCTACGAGCAGTACTTC
-	-	TRBJ1-6	TRBV30	CAWGRNNSPLHF	TGTGCCTGGGGACGGAATAATTCACCCCTCCACTTT
-	-	TRBJ1-5	TRBV2	CASSEALTGNQPQHF	TGTGCCAGCAGTGAAGCGCTTACAGGGAATCAGCCCCAGCATTTT
-	TRBD1	TRBJ2-5	TRBV5-1	CASSLARPAGQGSRETQYF	TGCGCCAGCAGCTTGGCCCGTCCGGCTGGACAGGGGAGTAGGGAGACCCAGTACTTC
-	TRBD2	TRBJ2-1	TRBV9	CASSVDPAGGNNEQFF	TGTGCCAGCAGCGTAGACCCAGCGGGAGGTAACAATGAGCAGTTCTTC
-	TRBD1	TRBJ1-2	TRBV7-2	CASSLGQGINYGYTF	TGTGCCAGCAGCTTAGGACAGGGCATTAACTATGGCTACACCTTC
-	-	TRBJ2-7	TRBV28	CASTRGYEQYF	TGTGCCAGCACCCGAGGATACGAGCAGTACTTC
-	-	TRBJ2-7	TRBV28	CASSPRDEQYF	TGTGCCAGCAGCCCCCGGGACGAGCAGTACTTC
-	-	TRBJ1-5	TRBV6-5	CASSYSRTSNQPQHF	TGTGCCAGCAGTTACTCCCGAACCAGCAATCAGCCCCAGCATTTT
-	-	TRBJ1-2	TRBV2	CASSGQGEAYGYTF	TGTGCCAGCAGTGGGCAGGGAGAAGCCTATGGCTACACCTTC
-	-	TRBJ1-5	TRBV6-5	CASRTTGSNQPQHF	TGTGCCAGCAGAACCACAGGTAGCAATCAGCCCCAGCATTTT
-	TRBD2	TRBJ2-3	TRBV6-1	CASSEARRGGTDTQYF	TGTGCCAGCAGTGAAGCGCGACGGGGGGGCACAGATACGCAGTATTTT
-	-	TRBJ1-1	TRBV7-8	CASSHVGGGTEAFF	TGTGCCAGCAGCCACGTGGGGGGTGGGACTGAAGCTTTCTTT
-	-	TRBJ2-7	TRBV6-1	CASTTVGSYEQYF	TGTGCCAGCACGACGGTAGGCTCCTACGAGCAGTACTTC
-	-	TRBJ2-2	TRBV9	CASSSWTDTGELFF	TGTGCCAGCAGCTCTTGGACAGACACCGGGGAGCTGTTTTTT
-	-	TRBJ2-5	TRBV5-1	CASSLFFSQETQYF	TGCGCCAGCAGCTTGTTTTTCTCACAAGAGACCCAGTACTTC
-	-	TRBJ2-1	TRBV11-3	CASSLDGNEQFF	TGTGCCAGCAGCTTGGACGGCAATGAGCAGTTCTTC
once	-	TRBJ2-5	TRBV29-1	CSVNRQFQETQYF	TGCAGCGTCAACCGACAGTTCCAAGAGACCCAGTACTTC
-	TRBD2	TRBJ2-1	TRBV11-2	CASSSGGRGGLDEQFF	TGTGCCAGCAGCTCCGGGGGACGGGGGGGCCTCGATGAGCAGTTCTTC
-	-	TRBJ1-5	TRBV7-6	CASSFGESHF	TGTGCCAGCAGCTTTGGGGAAAGTCATTTT
-	TRBD1	TRBJ2-5	TRBV28	CASSLAFGQDQETQYF	TGTGCCAGCAGTCTTGCCTTTGGACAGGACCAAGAGACCCAGTACTTC
-	TRBD1	TRBJ1-2	TRBV4-1	CASSQDPFNRGFSYGYTF	TGCGCCAGCAGCCAAGATCCATTCAACAGGGGGTTCAGCTATGGCTACACCTTC
-	TRBD2	TRBJ2-7	TRBV5-1	CASSLRTSGAGDEQYF	TGCGCCAGCAGCTTACGGACTAGCGGGGCCGGGGACGAGCAGTACTTC
few	TRBD2	TRBJ2-1	TRBV7-9	CASSPPGLAGGPNEQFF	TGTGCCAGCAGCCCACCGGGACTAGCGGGGGGGCCAAATGAGCAGTTCTTC
-	TRBD2	TRBJ2-3	TRBV7-9	CASSLRGVGAGGTDTQYF	TGTGCCAGCAGCTTAAGGGGAGTAGGTGCGGGGGGCACAGATACGCAGTATTTT
-	TRBD1	TRBJ2-7	TRBV19	CASARDRGYEQYF	TGTGCCAGTGCCCGCGACAGGGGGTACGAGCAGTACTTC
-	TRBD2	TRBJ2-4	TRBV5-1	CASSLGGTSGAKNIQYF	TGCGCCAGCAGCTTGGGAGGGACTAGCGGAGCCAAAAACATTCAGTACTTC